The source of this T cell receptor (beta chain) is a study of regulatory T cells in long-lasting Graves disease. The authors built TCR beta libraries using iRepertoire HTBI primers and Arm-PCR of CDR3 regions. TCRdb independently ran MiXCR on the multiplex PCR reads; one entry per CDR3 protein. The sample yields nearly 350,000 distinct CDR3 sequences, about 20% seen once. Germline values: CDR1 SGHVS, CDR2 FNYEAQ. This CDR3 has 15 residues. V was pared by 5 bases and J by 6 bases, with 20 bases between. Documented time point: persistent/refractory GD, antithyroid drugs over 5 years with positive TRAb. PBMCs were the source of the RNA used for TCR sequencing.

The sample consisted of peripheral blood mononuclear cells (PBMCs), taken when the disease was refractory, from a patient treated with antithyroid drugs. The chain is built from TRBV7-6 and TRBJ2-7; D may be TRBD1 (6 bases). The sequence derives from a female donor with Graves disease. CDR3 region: CASSPFGQSKVEQYF. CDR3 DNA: TGTGCCAGCAGCCCGTTCGGACAGTCTAAAGTCGAGCAGTACTTC.